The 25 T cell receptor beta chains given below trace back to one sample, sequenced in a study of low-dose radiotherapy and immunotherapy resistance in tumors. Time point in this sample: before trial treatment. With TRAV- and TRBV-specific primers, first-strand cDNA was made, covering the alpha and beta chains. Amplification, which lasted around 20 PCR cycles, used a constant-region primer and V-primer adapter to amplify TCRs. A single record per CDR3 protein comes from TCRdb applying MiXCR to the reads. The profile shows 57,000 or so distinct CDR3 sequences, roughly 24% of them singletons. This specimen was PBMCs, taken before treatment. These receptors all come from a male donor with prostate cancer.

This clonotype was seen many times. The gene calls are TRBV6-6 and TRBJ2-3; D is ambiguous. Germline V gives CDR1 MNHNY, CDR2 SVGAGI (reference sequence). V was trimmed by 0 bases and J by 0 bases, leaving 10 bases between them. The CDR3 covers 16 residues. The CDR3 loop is CASSYSLRSSTDTQYF. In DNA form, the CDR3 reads TGTGCCAGCAGTTACTCTTTGCGGTCTAGCACAGATACGCAGTATTTT.

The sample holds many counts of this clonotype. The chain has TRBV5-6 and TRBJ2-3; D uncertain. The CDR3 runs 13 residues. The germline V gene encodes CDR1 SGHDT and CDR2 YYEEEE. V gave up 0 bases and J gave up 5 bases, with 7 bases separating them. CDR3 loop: CASSLGPGDTQYF. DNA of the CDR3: TGTGCCAGCAGCTTGGGGCCCGGAGATACGCAGTATTTT.

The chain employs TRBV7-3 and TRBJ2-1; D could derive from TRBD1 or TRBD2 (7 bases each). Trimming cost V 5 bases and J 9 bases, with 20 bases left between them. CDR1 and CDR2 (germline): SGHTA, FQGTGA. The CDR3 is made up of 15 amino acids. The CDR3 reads CASSISRQGEGEQFF. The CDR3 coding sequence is TGTGCCAGCAGCATTTCGCGGCAGGGGGAGGGTGAGCAGTTCTTC.

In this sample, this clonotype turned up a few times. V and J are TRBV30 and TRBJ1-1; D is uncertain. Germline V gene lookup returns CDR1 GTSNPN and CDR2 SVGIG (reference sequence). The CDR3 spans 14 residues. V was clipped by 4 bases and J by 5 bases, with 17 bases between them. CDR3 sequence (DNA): TGTGCCTGGACCCTGAGGGCGGTGGGAACTGAAGCTTTCTTT. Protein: CAWTLRAVGTEAFF.

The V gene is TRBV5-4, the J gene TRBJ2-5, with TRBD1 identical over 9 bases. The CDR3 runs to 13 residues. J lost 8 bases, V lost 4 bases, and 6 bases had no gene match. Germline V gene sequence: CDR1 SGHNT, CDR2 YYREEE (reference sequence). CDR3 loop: CASSQDRGVTQYF. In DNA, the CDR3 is TGTGCCAGCAGCCAGGACAGGGGAGTTACCCAGTACTTC.

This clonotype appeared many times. This CDR3 reads CASSYSSFGNEQFF. CDR3 sequence (DNA): TGTGCCAGCAGTTATTCTTCGTTCGGGAATGAGCAGTTCTTC. V usage is TRBV6-6 and J usage is TRBJ2-1, with D unresolved. CDR3 length: 14 residues. V shed 3 bases and J shed 7 bases, with 13 bases lying between them. Per germline, CDR1 MNHNY and CDR2 SVGAGI (reference sequence).

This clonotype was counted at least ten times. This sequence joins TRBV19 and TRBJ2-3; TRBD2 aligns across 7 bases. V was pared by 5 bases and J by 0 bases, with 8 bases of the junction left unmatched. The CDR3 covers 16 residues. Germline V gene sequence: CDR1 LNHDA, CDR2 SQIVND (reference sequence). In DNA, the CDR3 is TGTGCCAGTAGTGAAGGAGCGGGGATCAGCACAGATACGCAGTATTTT. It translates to CASSEGAGISTDTQYF.

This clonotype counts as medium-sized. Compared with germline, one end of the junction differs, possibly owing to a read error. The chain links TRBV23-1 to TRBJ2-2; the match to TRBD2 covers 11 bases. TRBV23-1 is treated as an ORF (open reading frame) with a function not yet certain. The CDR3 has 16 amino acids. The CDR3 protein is CASSPGLAGELGELFF. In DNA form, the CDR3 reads TGTGCCAGCAGTCCAGGACTAGCGGGTGAATTAGGGGAGCTGTTTTTT.

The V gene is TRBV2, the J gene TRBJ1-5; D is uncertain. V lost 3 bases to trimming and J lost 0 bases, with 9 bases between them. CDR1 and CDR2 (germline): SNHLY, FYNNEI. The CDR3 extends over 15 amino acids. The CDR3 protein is CASSENGNSNQPQHF. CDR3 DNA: TGTGCCAGCAGTGAGAACGGAAATAGCAATCAGCCCCAGCATTTT.

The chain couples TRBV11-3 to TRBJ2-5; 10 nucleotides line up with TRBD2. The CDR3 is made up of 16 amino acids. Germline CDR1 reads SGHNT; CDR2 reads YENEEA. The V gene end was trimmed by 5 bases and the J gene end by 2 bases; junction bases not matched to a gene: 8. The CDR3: CASSAPGTSVQETQYF. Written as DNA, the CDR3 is TGTGCCAGCAGCGCCCCCGGGACTAGCGTGCAAGAGACCCAGTACTTC.

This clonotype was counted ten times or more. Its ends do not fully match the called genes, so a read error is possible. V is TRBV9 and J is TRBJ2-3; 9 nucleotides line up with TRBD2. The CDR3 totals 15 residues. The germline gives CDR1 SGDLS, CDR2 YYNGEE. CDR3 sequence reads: CASSVAGAWTDTQYF. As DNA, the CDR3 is TGTGCCAGCAGTGTAGCGGGAGCGTGGACAGATACGCAGTATTTT. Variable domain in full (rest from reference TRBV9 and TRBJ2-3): DSGVTQTPKHLITATGQRVTLRCSPRSGDLSVYWYQQSLDQGLQFLIQYYNGEERAKGNILERFSAQQFPDLHSELNLSSLELGDSALYFCASSVAGAWTDTQYFGPGTRLTVL.

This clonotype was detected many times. CDR3: CSANSGQGSVRRNSPLHF. The CDR3 nucleotides read TGCAGTGCTAATTCAGGACAGGGATCGGTTCGCAGGAATTCACCCCTCCACTTT. The rearrangement links TRBV20-1 to TRBJ1-6, with 8 bases matching TRBD1. This CDR3 has 18 residues. CDR1 and CDR2 (germline): DFQATT, SNEGSKA (reference sequence). The trim removed 4 bases at V and 7 bases at J, leaving 18 bases unmatched.

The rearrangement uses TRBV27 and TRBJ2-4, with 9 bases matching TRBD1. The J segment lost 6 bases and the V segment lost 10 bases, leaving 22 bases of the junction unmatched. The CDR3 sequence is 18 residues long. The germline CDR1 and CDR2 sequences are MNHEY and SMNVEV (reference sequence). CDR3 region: CATTHSLPGTGTPNIQYF. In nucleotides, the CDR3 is TGTGCCACTACCCACTCCCTCCCCGGGACAGGGACCCCAAACATTCAGTACTTC.

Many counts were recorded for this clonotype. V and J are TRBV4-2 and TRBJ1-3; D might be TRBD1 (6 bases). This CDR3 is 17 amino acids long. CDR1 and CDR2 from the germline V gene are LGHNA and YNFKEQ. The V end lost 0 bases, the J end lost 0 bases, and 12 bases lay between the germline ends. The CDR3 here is CASSQDRGMGSGNTIYF. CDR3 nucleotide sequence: TGTGCCAGCAGCCAAGACAGGGGAATGGGCTCTGGAAACACCATATATTTT.

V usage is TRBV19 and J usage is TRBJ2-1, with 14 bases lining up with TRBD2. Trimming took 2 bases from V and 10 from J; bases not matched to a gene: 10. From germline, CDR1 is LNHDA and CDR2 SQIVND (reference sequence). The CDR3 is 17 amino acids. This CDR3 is CASSIRTGTSGSSEQFF. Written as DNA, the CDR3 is TGTGCCAGTAGTATAAGAACCGGGACTAGCGGGAGTTCGGAGCAGTTCTTC.

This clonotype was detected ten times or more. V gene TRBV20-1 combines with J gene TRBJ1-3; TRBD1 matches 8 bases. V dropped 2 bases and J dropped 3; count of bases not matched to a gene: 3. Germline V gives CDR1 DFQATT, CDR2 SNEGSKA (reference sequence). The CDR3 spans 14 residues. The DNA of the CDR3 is TGCAGTGCTAGATCAGGGGGCAGTGGAAACACCATATATTTT. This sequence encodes CSARSGGSGNTIYF.

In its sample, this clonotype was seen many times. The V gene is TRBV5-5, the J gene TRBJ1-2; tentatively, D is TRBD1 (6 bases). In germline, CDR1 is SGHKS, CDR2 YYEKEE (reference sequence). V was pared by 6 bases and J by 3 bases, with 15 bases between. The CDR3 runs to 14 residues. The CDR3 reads CASTKQGGDYGYTF. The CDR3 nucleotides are TGTGCCAGCACCAAACAGGGAGGGGACTATGGCTACACCTTC.

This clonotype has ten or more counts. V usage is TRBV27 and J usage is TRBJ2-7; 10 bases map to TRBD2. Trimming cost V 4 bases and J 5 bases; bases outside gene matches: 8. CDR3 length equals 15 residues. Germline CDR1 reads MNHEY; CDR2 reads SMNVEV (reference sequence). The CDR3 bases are TGTGCCAGCAGTTCTAGAGCGGGAGGGGCGGACGAGCAGTACTTC. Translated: CASSSRAGGADEQYF.

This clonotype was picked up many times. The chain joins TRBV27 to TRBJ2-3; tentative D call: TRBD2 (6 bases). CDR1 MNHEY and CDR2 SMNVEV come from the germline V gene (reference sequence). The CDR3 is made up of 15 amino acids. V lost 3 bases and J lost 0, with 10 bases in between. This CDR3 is CASSFVGGSTDTQYF. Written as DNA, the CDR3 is TGTGCCAGCAGTTTCGTGGGAGGTAGCACAGATACGCAGTATTTT.

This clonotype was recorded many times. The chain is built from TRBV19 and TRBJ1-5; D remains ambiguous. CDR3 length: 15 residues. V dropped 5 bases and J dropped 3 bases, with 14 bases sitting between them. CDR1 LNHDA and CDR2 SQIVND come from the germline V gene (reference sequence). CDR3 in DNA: TGTGCCAGTAGTCCATCGGGCATATCCAATCAGCCCCAGCATTTT. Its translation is CASSPSGISNQPQHF.

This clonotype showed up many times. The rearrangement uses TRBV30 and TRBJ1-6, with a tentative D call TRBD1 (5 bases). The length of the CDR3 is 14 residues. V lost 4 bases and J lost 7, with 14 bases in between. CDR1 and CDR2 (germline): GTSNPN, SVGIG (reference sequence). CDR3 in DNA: TGTGCCTGGAAAGAGTTACAGGAAAATTCACCCCTCCACTTT. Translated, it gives CAWKELQENSPLHF.

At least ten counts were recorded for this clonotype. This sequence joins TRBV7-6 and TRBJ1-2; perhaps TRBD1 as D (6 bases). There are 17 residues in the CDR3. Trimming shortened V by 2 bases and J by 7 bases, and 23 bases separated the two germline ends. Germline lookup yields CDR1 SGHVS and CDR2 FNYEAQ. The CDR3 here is CASSLFSGGQPASGYTF. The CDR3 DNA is TGTGCCAGCAGCTTATTTAGCGGAGGACAGCCGGCTTCTGGCTACACCTTC.

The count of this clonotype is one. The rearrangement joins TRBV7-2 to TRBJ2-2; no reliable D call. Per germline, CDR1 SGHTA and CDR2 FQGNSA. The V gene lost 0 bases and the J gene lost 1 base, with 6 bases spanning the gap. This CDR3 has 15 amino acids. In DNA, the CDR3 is TGTGCCAGCAGCTTAGCGTCGGGGAACACCGGGGAGCTGTTTTTT. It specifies CASSLASGNTGELFF.

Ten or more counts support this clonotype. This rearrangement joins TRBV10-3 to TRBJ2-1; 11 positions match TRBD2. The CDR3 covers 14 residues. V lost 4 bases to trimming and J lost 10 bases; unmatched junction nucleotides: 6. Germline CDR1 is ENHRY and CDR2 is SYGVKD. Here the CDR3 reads CAISVFGTSGEQFF. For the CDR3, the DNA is TGTGCCATCAGTGTATTTGGGACTAGCGGAGAGCAGTTCTTC.

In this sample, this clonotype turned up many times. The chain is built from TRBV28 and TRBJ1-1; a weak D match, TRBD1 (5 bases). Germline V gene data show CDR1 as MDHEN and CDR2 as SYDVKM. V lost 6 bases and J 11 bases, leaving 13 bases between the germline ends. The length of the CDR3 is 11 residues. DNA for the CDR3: TGTGCCAGCAGCCCTTTAGGGGCCGCTTTCTTT. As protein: CASSPLGAAFF.